This entry is about one TCR beta chain. As yet, its antigen is unknown. Both iRepertoire HTBI primers and Arm-PCR of CDR3 regions were used to build the TCR beta libraries. TCRdb reanalysed the multiplex PCR reads using MiXCR and keeps one entry per CDR3 protein. This table holds 350,000 to 450,000 distinct CDR3 sequences, 21% found once. The time point here: persistent/refractory GD, antithyroid drugs over 5 years with positive TRAb. Making the TCR library involved RNA that had been extracted from PBMCs. The data are from a study of regulatory T cells in long-lasting Graves disease. Overall study findings and caveats: Persistent patients shared more public clonotypes (2,741) than new patients (approximately 970).

The sample here was peripheral blood mononuclear cells (PBMCs), taken when the disease was refractory, from a patient treated with antithyroid drugs. This sequence originates from a female donor with Graves disease.

DNA of the CDR3: TGTGCCAGCAGTAAGCAGACTAGCGGTTACGAGCAGTACTTC. It encodes CASSKQTSGYEQYF. The chain joins TRBV6-1 to TRBJ2-7; 9 nucleotides match TRBD2. Germline V gene sequence: CDR1 MNHNS, CDR2 SASEGT. The CDR3 extends over 14 amino acids. Germline trimming cut 5 bases from V and 4 bases from J; bases unmatched to any gene: 6.